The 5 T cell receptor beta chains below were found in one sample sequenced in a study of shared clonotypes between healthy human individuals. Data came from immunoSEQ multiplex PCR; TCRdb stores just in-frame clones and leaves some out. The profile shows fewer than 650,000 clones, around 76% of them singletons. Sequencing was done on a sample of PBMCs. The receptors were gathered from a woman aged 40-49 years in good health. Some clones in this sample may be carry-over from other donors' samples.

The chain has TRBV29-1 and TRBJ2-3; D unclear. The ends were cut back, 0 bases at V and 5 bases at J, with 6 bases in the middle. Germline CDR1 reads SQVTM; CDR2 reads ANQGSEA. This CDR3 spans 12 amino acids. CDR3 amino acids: CSVEDLLDTQYF. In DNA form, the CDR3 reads TGCAGCGTTGAAGATCTACTAGATACGCAGTATTTT.

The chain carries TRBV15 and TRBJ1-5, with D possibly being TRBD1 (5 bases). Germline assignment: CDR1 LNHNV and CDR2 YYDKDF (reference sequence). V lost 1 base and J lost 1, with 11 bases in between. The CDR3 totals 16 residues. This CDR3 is CATSRVGGMSNQPQHF. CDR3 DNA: TGTGCCACCAGCAGAGTGGGGGGTATGAGCAATCAGCCCCAGCATTTT.

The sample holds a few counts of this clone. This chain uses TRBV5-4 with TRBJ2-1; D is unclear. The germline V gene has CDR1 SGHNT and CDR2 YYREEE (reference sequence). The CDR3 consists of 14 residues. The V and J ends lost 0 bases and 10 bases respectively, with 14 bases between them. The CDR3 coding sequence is TGTGCCAGCAGCTTGGACCCCTCTGCCAGGGAGCAGTTCTTC. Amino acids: CASSLDPSAREQFF.

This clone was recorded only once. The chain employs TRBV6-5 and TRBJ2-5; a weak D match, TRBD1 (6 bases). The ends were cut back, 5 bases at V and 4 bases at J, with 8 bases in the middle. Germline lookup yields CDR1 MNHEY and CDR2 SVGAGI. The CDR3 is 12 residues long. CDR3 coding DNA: TGTGCCAGCAGTACAGGGAGAGAGACCCAGTACTTC. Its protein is CASSTGRETQYF.

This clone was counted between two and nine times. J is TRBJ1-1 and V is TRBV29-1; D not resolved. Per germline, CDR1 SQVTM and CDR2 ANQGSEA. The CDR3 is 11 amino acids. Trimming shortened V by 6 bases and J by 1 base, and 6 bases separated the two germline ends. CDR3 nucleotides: TGCAGCGTGAAGAGGAACACTGAAGCTTTCTTT. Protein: CSVKRNTEAFF.